A selection of T cell receptor beta chains follows, all from one sample in a study of beta chain features in type 1 diabetes. The protocol was immunoSEQ multiplex PCR, while the TCRdb copy is restricted to in-frame clones and leaves out a portion. The sample holds about 280,000 clones, 15% seen once. The sample comprised naive CD4+ T cells from blood. All receptors derive from a man between 18 and 35 years old with type 1 diabetes. CDR3s leave out the opening cysteine and the closing phenylalanine or tryptophan.

TRBV19	TRBJ1-5	11	ASRDRGLQPQH
TRBV7-9	TRBJ2-7	12	ASSLGGRAYEQY
TRBV6-5	TRBJ2-7	12	ASRTGTGVREQY
TRBV30	TRBJ1-1	12	AWSHRLMNTEAF
TRBV7-9	TRBJ2-7	13	ASSLRGQLTNEQY
TRBV7-9	TRBJ2-1	13	ASSLGTSVYNEQF
TRBV6-6	TRBJ1-5	11	ASSYGIAQPQH
TRBV11-2	TRBJ2-7	13	ATKHTRTGVYEQY
TRBV6-5	TRBJ2-5	11	ASRRTSRETQY
TRBV18	TRBJ1-4	15	ASSPLHPGQGQEKLF
TRBV23-1	TRBJ2-5	16	ASSQKTSAYRGQETQY
TRBV28	TRBJ2-5	10	ASRSPGETQY
TRBV9	TRBJ2-1	14	ASSGGRAGAYNEQF
TRBV9	TRBJ2-3	13	ASSVDLGGRDTQY
TRBV11-2	TRBJ2-1	14	ASSILRGGRYNEQF
TRBV11-2	TRBJ1-4	13	ASSPWAVADEKLF
TRBV30	TRBJ1-3	13	AWSPGGFSGNTIY
TRBV29-1	TRBJ2-3	11	SVRGRLTDTQY
TRBV19	TRBJ2-7	12	ASSITAGWYEQY
TRBV28	TRBJ2-7	12	ASSAAGGPYEQY
TRBV6-6	TRBJ2-1	13	ASTGTSGAFNEQF
TRBV5-1	TRBJ1-1	14	ASSWGPSGDGTEAF
TRBV18	TRBJ1-2	12	ASSPTGDYYGYT
TRBV18	TRBJ1-4	12	ASSPTVGREKLF
TRBV7-2	TRBJ2-1	13	ASSRDRGGYNEQF
TRBV27	TRBJ2-7	12	ASSLWAGPYEQY
TRBV2	TRBJ1-1	13	ASSETGQGGTEAF
TRBV10-1	TRBJ1-6	11	ASSGQGNSPLH
TRBV29-1	TRBJ1-2	12	SGGDSPFLGGYT
TRBV7-2	TRBJ1-5	11	ASSPDNNQPQH
TRBV5-8	TRBJ1-1	10	ASSFPQGSAF
TRBV18	TRBJ2-3	14	ASSAGAGPSTDTQY
TRBV9	TRBJ2-5	13	ASSVAGAPGETQY
TRBV18	TRBJ1-1	12	ASSPGQQNTEAF
TRBV9	TRBJ2-5	14	ASSVGLAGGAETQY
TRBV7-2	TRBJ2-3	12	ASSLTQSTDTQY
TRBV7-9	TRBJ2-7	10	ASSRAGLEQY
TRBV9	TRBJ2-1	15	ASSVTTGTRIHNEQF
TRBV2	TRBJ2-3	11	ASWDRGADTQY
TRBV19	TRBJ2-7	12	ASSMDRQSYEQY
TRBV25-1	TRBJ1-3	12	ASSVRDRGNTIY
TRBV6-4	TRBJ1-1	14	ASSKTGTSSGTEAF
TRBV2	TRBJ2-5	17	ASSELLTSGVAYQETQY
TRBV2	TRBJ1-5	11	ASKLQGEQPQH
TRBV11-2	TRBJ2-5	11	ASSFGRKETQY